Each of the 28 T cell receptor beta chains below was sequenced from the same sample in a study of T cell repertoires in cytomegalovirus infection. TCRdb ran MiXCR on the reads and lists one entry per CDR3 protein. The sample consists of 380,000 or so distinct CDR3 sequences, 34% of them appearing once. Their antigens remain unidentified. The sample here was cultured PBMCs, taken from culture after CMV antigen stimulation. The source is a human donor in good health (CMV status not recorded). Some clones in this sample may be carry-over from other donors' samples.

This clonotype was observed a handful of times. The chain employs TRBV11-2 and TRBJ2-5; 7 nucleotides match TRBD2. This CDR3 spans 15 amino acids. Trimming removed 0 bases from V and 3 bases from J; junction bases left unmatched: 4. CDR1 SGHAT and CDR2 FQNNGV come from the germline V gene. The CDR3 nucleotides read TGTGCCAGCAGCTTAGAGCTAGCGGATAAAGAGACCCAGTACTTC. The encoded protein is CASSLELADKETQYF.

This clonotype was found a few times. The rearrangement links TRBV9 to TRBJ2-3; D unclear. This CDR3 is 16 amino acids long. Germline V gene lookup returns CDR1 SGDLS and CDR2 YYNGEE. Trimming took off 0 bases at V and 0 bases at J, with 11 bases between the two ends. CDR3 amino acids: CASSVGAASSTDTQYF. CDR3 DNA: TGTGCCAGCAGCGTAGGTGCGGCCAGCAGCACAGATACGCAGTATTTT.

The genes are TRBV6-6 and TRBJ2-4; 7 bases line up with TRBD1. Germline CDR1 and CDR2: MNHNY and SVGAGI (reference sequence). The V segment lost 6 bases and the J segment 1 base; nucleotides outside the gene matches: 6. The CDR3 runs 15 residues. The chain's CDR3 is CASRDRRWAKNIQYF. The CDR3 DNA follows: TGTGCCAGCAGGGACAGGAGATGGGCCAAAAACATTCAGTACTTC.

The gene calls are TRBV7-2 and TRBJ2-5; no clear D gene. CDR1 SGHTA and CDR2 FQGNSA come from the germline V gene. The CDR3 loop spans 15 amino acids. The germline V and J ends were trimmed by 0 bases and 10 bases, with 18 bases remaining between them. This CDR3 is CASSLALQTQTGQYF. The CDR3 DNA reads TGTGCCAGCAGCTTAGCGCTACAGACGCAGACGGGCCAGTACTTC.

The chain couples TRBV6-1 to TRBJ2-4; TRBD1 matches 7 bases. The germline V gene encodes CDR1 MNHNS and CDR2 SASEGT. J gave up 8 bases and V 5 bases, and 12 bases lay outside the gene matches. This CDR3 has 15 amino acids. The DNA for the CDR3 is TGTGCCAGCAGTAGGGGACAGACGGTGGCCGACATTCAGTACTTC. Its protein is CASSRGQTVADIQYF.

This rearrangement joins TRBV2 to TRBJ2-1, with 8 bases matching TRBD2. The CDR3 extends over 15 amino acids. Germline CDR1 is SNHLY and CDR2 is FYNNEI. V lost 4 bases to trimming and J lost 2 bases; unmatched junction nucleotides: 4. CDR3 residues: CASSANGRAYNEQFF. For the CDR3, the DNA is TGTGCCAGCAGTGCGAACGGGAGGGCCTACAATGAGCAGTTCTTC.

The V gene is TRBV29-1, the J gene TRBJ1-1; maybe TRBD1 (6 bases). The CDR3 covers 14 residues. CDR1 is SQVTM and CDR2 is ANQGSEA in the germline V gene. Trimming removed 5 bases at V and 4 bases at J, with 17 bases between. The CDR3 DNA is TGCAGCGTTACACAGGGAAAGGTCGGCACTGAAGCTTTCTTT. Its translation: CSVTQGKVGTEAFF.

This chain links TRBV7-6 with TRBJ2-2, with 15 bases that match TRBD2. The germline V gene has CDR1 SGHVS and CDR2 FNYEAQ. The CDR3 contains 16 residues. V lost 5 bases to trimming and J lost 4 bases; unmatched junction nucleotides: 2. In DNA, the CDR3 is TGTGCCAGCAGCAAGGGACTAGCGGGAGGCACCGGGGAGCTGTTTTTT. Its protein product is CASSKGLAGGTGELFF.

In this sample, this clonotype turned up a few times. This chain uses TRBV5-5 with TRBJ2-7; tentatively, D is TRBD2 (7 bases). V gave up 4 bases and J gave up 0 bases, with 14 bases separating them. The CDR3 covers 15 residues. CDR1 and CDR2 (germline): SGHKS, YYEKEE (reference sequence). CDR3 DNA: TGTGCCAGCAGCCCCGAAAGGGGGGGCTCCTACGAGCAGTACGTC. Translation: CASSPERGGSYEQYV.

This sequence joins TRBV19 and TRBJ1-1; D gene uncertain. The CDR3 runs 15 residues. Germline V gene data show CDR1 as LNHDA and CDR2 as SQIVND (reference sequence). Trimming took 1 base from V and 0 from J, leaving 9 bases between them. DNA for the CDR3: TGTGCCAGTAGTATAGGCCTGGGCATGAACACTGAAGCTTTCTTT. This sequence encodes CASSIGLGMNTEAFF. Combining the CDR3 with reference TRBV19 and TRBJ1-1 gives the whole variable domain DGGITQSPKYLFRKEGQNVTLSCEQNLNHDAMYWYRQDPGQGLRLIYYSQIVNDFQKGDIAEGYSVSREKKESFPLTVTSAQKNPTAFYLCASSIGLGMNTEAFFGQGTRLTVV.

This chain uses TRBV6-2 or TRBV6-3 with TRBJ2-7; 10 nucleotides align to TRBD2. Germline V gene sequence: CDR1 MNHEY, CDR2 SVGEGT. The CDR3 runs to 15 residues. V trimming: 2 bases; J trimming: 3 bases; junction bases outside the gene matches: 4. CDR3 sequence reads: CASSYTRTSGYEQYV. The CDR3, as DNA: TGTGCCAGCAGTTACACTAGGACTAGCGGCTACGAGCAGTACGTC.

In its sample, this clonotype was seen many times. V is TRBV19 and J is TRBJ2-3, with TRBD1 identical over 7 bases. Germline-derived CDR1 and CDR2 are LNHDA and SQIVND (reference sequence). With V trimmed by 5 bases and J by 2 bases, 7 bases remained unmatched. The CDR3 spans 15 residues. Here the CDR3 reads CASSPQTGHTDTQYF. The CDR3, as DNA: TGTGCCAGTAGTCCTCAGACAGGGCACACAGATACGCAGTATTTT. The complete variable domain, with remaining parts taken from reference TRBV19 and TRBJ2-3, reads DGGITQSPKYLFRKEGQNVTLSCEQNLNHDAMYWYRQDPGQGLRLIYYSQIVNDFQKGDIAEGYSVSREKKESFPLTVTSAQKNPTAFYLCASSPQTGHTDTQYFGPGTRLTVL.

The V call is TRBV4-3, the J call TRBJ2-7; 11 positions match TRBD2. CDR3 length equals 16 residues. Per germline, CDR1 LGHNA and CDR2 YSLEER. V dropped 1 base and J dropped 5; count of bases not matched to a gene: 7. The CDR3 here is CASSQVISGRVHEQYF. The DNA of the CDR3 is TGCGCCAGCAGCCAAGTGATTAGCGGGAGGGTCCACGAGCAGTACTTC.

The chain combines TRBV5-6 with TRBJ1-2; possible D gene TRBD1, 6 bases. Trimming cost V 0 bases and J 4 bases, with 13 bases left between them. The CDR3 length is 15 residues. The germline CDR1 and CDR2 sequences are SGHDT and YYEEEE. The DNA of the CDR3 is TGTGCCAGCAGCTTGGCCCTAGGAGGGGGCTATGGCTACACCTTC. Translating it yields CASSLALGGGYGYTF.

The chain's CDR3 is CASSSLTGRSHSPLHF. CDR3 DNA: TGTGCCAGCAGTTCATTAACAGGTCGCAGCCATTCACCCCTCCACTTT. The chain uses TRBV27 and TRBJ1-6; a possible D gene is TRBD1 (5 bases). The germline V gene has CDR1 MNHEY and CDR2 SMNVEV (reference sequence). This CDR3 is built from 16 residues. V was cut by 4 bases and J by 8 bases, with 18 bases left in between.

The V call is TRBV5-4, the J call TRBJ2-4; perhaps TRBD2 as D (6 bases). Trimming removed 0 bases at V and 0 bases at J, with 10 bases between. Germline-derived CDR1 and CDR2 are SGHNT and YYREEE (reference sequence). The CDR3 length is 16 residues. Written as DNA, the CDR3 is TGTGCCAGCAGCTTGGACGGGAGTGGAGCCAAAAACATTCAGTACTTC. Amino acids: CASSLDGSGAKNIQYF.

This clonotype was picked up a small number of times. DNA for the CDR3: TGTGCCAGCAGTTTGTGGTTATTACGGGACACCGGGGAGCTGTTTTTT. It encodes CASSLWLLRDTGELFF. The chain couples TRBV28 to TRBJ2-2, with D unresolved. The CDR3 loop spans 16 amino acids. CDR1 MDHEN and CDR2 SYDVKM come from the germline V gene. Trimming left V 3 bases short and J 3 bases short, with 14 bases between.

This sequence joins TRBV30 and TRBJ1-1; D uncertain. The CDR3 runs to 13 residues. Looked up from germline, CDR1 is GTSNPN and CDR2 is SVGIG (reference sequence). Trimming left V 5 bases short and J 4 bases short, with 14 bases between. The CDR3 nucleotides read TGTGCCTGGGGGTGGTCAGCGAGCACTGAAGCTTTCTTT. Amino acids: CAWGWSASTEAFF. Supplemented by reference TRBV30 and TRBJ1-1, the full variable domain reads SQTIHQWPATLVQPVGSPLSLECTVEGTSNPNLYWYRQAAGRGLQLLFYSVGIGQISSEVPQNLSASRPQDRQFILSSKKLLLSDSGFYLCAWGWSASTEAFFGQGTRLTVV.

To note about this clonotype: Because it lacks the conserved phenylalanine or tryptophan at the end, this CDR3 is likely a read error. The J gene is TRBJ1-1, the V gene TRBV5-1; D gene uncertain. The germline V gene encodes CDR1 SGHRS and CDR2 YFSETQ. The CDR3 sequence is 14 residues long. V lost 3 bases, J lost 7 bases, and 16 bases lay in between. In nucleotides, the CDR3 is TGCGCCAGCAGCTCGCGGAATCCATCCTTTGAAGCTTTCTTA. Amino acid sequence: CASSSRNPSFEAFL.

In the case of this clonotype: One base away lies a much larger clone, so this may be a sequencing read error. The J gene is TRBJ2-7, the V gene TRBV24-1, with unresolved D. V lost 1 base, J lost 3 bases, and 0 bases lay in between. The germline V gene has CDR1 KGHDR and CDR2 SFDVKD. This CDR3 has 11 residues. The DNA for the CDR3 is TGTGCCACCAGTGATTTCTACGAGCAGTACTTC. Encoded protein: CATSDFYEQYF.

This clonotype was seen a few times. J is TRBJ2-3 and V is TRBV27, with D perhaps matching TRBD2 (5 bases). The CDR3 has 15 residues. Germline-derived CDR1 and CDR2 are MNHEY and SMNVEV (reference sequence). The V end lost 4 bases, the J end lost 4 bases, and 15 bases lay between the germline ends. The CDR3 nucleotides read TGTGCCAGCAGTTCAGCGGACCCAAGTGCAGATACGCAGTATTTT. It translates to CASSSADPSADTQYF.

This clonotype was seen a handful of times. The CDR3 loop reads CASSPRTDRTDTQYF. The CDR3 DNA sequence: TGTGCCAGCAGTCCCCGGACAGATCGCACAGATACGCAGTATTTT. This chain connects TRBV25-1 to TRBJ2-3, with D maybe TRBD1 (6 bases). From germline, CDR1 is MGHDK and CDR2 SYGVNS. V lost 5 bases and J lost 1, with 13 bases in between. This CDR3 has 15 amino acids.

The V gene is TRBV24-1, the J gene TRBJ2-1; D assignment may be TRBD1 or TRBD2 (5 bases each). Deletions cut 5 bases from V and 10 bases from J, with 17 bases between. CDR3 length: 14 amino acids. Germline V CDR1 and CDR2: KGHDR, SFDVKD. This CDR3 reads CATSGGVRTSEQFF. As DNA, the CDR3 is TGTGCCACCAGTGGAGGGGTACGGACGAGCGAGCAGTTCTTC.

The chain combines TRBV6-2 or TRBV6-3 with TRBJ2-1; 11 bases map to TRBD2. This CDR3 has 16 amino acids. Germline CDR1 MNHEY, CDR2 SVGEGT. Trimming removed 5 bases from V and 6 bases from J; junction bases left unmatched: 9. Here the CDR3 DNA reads TGTGCCAGCAGTCCGAACCCTAGCGGGAGGCCCAATGAGCAGTTCTTC. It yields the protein CASSPNPSGRPNEQFF.

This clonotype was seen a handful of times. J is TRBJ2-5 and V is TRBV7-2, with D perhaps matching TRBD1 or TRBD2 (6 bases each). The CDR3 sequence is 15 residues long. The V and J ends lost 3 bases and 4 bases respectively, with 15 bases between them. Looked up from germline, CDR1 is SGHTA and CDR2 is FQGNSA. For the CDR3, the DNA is TGTGCCAGCAGCTTGGAGGGACAAAAACGAGAGACCCAGTACTTC. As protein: CASSLEGQKRETQYF. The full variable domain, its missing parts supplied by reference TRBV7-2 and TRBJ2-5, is GAGVSQSPSNKVTEKGKDVELRCDPISGHTALYWYRQSLGQGLEFLIYFQGNSAPDKSGLPSDRFSAERTGGSVSTLTIQRTQQEDSAVYLCASSLEGQKRETQYFGPGTRLLVL.

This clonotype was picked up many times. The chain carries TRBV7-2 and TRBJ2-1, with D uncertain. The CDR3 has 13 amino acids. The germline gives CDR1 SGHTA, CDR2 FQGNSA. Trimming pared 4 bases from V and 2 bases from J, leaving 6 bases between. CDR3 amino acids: CASSYSPYNEQFF. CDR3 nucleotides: TGTGCCAGCAGCTATTCTCCCTACAATGAGCAGTTCTTC.

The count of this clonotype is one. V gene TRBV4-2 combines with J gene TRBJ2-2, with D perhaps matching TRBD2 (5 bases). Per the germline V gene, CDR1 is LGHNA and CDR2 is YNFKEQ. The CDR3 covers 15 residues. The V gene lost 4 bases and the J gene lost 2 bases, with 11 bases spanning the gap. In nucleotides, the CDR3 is TGTGCCAGCAGCCTCGGCGCGGGTAACACCGGGGAGCTGTTTTTT. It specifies CASSLGAGNTGELFF.

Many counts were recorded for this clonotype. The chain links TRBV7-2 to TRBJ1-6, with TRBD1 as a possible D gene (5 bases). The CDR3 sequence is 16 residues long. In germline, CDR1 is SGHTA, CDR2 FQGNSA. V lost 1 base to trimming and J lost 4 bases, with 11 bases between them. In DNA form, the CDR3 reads TGTGCCAGCAGCTTAGAGCGGGGGGGGTATAATTCACCCCTCCACTTT. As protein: CASSLERGGYNSPLHF.